The 18 T cell receptor beta chains reported below all come from one sample, sequenced in a study of T cells in narcolepsy. Sequenced by immunoSEQ multiplex PCR; TCRdb stores in-frame clones only, minus some. This sample has 15,000 to 20,000 clones; approximately 77% occur once, and the top ten carry 14%. Sequenced input: CD45RA- memory CD8+ T cells from PBMCs. The receptors were gathered from a human donor with narcolepsy.

The genes are TRBV11-2 and TRBJ2-6, with 7 bases identical to TRBD1. CDR1 and CDR2 from the germline V gene are SGHAT and FQNNGV. There are 18 residues in the CDR3. After removal of 0 bases from V and 5 bases from J, the junction contained 10 bases not matched to a gene. The DNA for the CDR3 is TGTGCCAGCAGCTTAGATCCGGGACAGCCGCCGAGGGCCAACGTCCTGACTTTC. This encodes CASSLDPGQPPRANVLTF.

The J gene is TRBJ2-5, the V gene TRBV9; weak D call: TRBD2 (7 bases). The J call is in doubt because the DNA end fits TRBJ2-7 better. Germline V CDR1 and CDR2: SGDLS, YYNGEE. The CDR3 consists of 18 residues. CDR3 residues: CASSAEGGPGHLTYEQYF. The CDR3 nucleotides read TGTGCCAGCAGCGCCGAGGGAGGGCCGGGACACTTAACCTACGAGCAGTACTTC.

The V call is TRBV30, the J call TRBJ1-1, with TRBD1 as a possible D gene (5 bases). The germline V and J ends were trimmed by 5 bases and 1 base, with 14 bases remaining between them. This CDR3 comprises 14 residues. From germline, CDR1 is GTSNPN and CDR2 SVGIG (reference sequence). CDR3 DNA: TGTGCCTGGTCTAGGGGTTGGGGGAACACTGAAGCTTTCTTT. Its translation is CAWSRGWGNTEAFF.

The V call is TRBV27, the J call TRBJ2-6; D is undetermined. The germline CDR1 and CDR2 sequences are MNHEY and SMNVEV (reference sequence). CDR3 length: 15 amino acids. Between the trimmed V and J ends, which lost 6 bases and 0 bases, there was a span of 9 bases. Here the CDR3 reads CASRPESSGANVLTF. The DNA of the CDR3 is TGTGCCAGCAGACCGGAGAGCTCTGGGGCCAACGTCCTGACTTTC.

The chain couples TRBV27 to TRBJ2-7; 7 nucleotides agree with TRBD2. Germline CDR1 and CDR2: MNHEY and SMNVEV (reference sequence). After removal of 5 bases from V and 0 bases from J, the junction contained 4 bases not matched to a gene. CDR3 size: 14 residues. CDR3 protein: CASSSGEGSYEQYF. CDR3 nucleotide sequence: TGTGCCAGCAGTAGCGGGGAGGGCTCCTACGAGCAGTACTTC.

This sequence joins TRBV19 and TRBJ1-1; D might be TRBD1 (5 bases). Trimming pared 5 bases from V and 1 base from J, leaving 14 bases between. CDR3 length equals 15 residues. Germline assignment: CDR1 LNHDA and CDR2 SQIVND (reference sequence). The CDR3 reads CASSARQYSNTEAFF. CDR3 nucleotides: TGTGCCAGTAGTGCACGACAGTACTCGAACACTGAAGCTTTCTTT.

This chain joins TRBV15 and TRBJ2-3, with 10 bases that match TRBD1. Germline CDR1 is LNHNV and CDR2 is YYDKDF (reference sequence). There are 17 residues in the CDR3. Trimming took 1 base from V and 5 from J; bases not matched to a gene: 9. CDR3 coding DNA: TGTGCCACCAGCAGAGCCCCCGGGACAGGGGTTGAAGATACGCAGTATTTT. Its translation: CATSRAPGTGVEDTQYF.

The chain uses TRBV5-6 and TRBJ2-3; 8 bases map to TRBD1. CDR3 length: 15 amino acids. Germline CDR1 is SGHDT and CDR2 is YYEEEE. V dropped 2 bases and J dropped 2; count of bases not matched to a gene: 4. CDR3 sequence: CASSFGTGFTDTQYF. In DNA form, the CDR3 reads TGTGCCAGCAGCTTCGGGACAGGATTCACAGATACGCAGTATTTT.

This clone is a singleton in its sample. This rearrangement joins TRBV12-5 to TRBJ1-1; 11 bases match TRBD1. V dropped 3 bases and J dropped 2; count of bases not matched to a gene: 26. This CDR3 comprises 23 residues. Germline CDR1 reads LGHNT; CDR2 reads FRNRAP. The CDR3 DNA reads TGTGCTAGTGGTTTTTCATGGGACAGGGGGAACCTCAACACCCCGGGGCTAAACACTGAAGCTTTCTTT. This encodes CASGFSWDRGNLNTPGLNTEAFF.

The chain joins TRBV7-9 to TRBJ2-2; D gene unclear. V lost 2 bases and J lost 3, with 7 bases in between. The CDR3 is 14 amino acids. In germline, CDR1 is SEHNR, CDR2 FQNEAQ (reference sequence). The CDR3 DNA reads TGTGCCAGCAGCTTAAGGAGCGACACCGGGGAGCTGTTTTTT. Amino acid sequence: CASSLRSDTGELFF. Using reference TRBV7-9 and TRBJ2-2 for the parts outside the CDR3, the full variable domain is DTGVSQNPRHKITKRGQNVTFRCDPISEHNRLYWYRQTLGQGPEFLTYFQNEAQLEKSRLLSDRFSAERPKGSFSTLEIQRTEQGDSAMYLCASSLRSDTGELFFGEGSRLTVL.

This sequence joins TRBV4-2 and TRBJ1-4, with 10 bases matching TRBD1. Germline V gives CDR1 LGHNA, CDR2 YNFKEQ. This CDR3 spans 16 amino acids. The V and J ends lost 3 bases and 5 bases, in that order; junction bases with no gene match: 6. CDR3 residues: CASSQWTGGENEKLFF. As DNA, the CDR3 is TGTGCCAGCAGCCAGTGGACAGGGGGAGAGAATGAAAAACTGTTTTTT.

V usage is TRBV7-8 and J usage is TRBJ1-1; unclear D gene. V lost 2 bases to trimming and J lost 5 bases, with 12 bases between them. There are 14 residues in the CDR3. The V gene's germline CDR1 is SGHVS and CDR2 FQNEAQ. CDR3 region: CASSLWGLETEAFF. For the CDR3, the DNA is TGTGCCAGCAGCTTATGGGGATTAGAGACTGAAGCTTTCTTT.

V gene TRBV4-1 combines with J gene TRBJ2-7, with a tentative D call TRBD2 (6 bases). CDR3 size: 15 residues. Germline V CDR1 and CDR2: MGHRA, YSYEKL. The V gene lost 1 base and the J gene lost 3 bases, with 13 bases spanning the gap. The CDR3 is CASSQVAGKNYEQYF. The CDR3 nucleotides read TGCGCCAGCAGCCAAGTTGCGGGGAAAAACTACGAGCAGTACTTC.

In this sample, this clone turned up once. This chain joins TRBV7-2 and TRBJ2-2, with 8 nucleotides matching TRBD2. The germline V gene encodes CDR1 SGHTA and CDR2 FQGNSA. V gave up 5 bases and J gave up 0 bases; unmatched junction bases: 8. CDR3 length: 17 residues. CDR3 sequence reads: CASSKSGRETNTGELFF. CDR3 nucleotides: TGTGCCAGCAGCAAATCCGGGAGGGAGACGAACACCGGGGAGCTGTTTTTT. Full variable domain (outside the CDR3, taken from reference TRBV7-2 and TRBJ2-2): GAGVSQSPSNKVTEKGKDVELRCDPISGHTALYWYRQSLGQGLEFLIYFQGNSAPDKSGLPSDRFSAERTGGSVSTLTIQRTQQEDSAVYLCASSKSGRETNTGELFFGEGSRLTVL.

This clone was recorded a few times. The V gene is TRBV4-1, the J gene TRBJ2-7; D remains ambiguous. Trimming shortened V by 1 base and J by 2 bases, and 12 bases separated the two germline ends. CDR3 size: 15 residues. Germline V gene data show CDR1 as MGHRA and CDR2 as YSYEKL. This CDR3 is CASSQGQEVTYEQYF. For the CDR3, the DNA is TGCGCCAGCAGCCAAGGTCAAGAGGTCACCTACGAGCAGTACTTC.

This clone was recorded once. The chain combines TRBV19 with TRBJ1-1; TRBD1 agrees at 7 bases. This CDR3 is built from 16 residues. V was clipped by 5 bases and J by 2 bases; unmatched bases: 11. Germline V lookup: CDR1 LNHDA, CDR2 SQIVND (reference sequence). The CDR3, as DNA: TGTGCCAGTAGTGCGCTCCGGAGGGGGCATAACACTGAAGCTTTCTTT. It specifies CASSALRRGHNTEAFF.

The gene calls are TRBV9 and TRBJ1-6; D gene unclear. The length of the CDR3 is 15 residues. CDR1 SGDLS and CDR2 YYNGEE come from the germline V gene. V lost 0 bases and J lost 7, with 11 bases in between. This CDR3 is CASSVEGGLNSPLHF. CDR3 DNA: TGTGCCAGCAGCGTAGAGGGAGGGCTCAATTCACCCCTCCACTTT.

The genes are TRBV11-2 and TRBJ2-7; 7 bases agree with TRBD1. CDR1 SGHAT and CDR2 FQNNGV come from the germline V gene. Trimming took 3 bases from V and 2 from J; bases not matched to a gene: 4. The CDR3 loop spans 14 amino acids. The DNA of the CDR3 is TGTGCCAGCAGCTTCTCAACAGGGGCCTACGAGCAGTACTTC. Its protein is CASSFSTGAYEQYF.